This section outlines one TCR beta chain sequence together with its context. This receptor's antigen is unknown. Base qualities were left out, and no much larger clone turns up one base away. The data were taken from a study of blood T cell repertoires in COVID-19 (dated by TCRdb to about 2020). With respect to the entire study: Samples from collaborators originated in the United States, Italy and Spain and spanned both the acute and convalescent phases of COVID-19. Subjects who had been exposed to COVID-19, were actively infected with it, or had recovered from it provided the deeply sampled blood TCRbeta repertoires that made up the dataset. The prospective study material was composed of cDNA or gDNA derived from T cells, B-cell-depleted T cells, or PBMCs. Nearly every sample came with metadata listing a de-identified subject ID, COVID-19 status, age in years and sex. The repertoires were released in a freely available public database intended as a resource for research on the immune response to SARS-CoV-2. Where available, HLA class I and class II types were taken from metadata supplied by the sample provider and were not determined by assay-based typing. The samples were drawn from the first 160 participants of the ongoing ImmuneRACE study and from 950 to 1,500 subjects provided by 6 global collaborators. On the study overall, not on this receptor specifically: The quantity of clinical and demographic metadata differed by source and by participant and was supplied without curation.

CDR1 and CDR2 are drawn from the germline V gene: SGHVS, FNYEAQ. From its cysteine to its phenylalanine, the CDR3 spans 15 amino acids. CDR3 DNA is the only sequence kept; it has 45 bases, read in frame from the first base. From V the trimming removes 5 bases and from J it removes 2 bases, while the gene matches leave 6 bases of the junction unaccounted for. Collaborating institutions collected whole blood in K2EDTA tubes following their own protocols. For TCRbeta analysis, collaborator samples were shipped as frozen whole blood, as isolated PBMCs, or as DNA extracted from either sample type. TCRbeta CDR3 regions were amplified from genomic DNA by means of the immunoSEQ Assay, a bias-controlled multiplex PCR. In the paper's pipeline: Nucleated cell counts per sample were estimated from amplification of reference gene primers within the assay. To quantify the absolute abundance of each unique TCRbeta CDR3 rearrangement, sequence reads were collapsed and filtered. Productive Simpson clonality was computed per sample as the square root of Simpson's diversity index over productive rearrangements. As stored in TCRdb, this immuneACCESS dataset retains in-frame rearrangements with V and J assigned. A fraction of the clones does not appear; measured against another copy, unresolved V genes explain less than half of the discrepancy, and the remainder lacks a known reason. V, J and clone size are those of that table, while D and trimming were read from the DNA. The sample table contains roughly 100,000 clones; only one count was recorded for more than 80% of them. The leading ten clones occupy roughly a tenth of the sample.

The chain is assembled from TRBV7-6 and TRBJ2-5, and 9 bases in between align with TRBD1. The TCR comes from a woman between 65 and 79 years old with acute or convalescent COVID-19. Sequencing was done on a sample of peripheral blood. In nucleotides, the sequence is TGTGCCAGCAGCCCACAGGGGGCCCGGCAAGAGACCCAGTACTTC. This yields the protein CASSPQGARQETQYF.